What follows are 28 T cell receptor beta chains derived from one specimen sequenced in a study of monozygotic twins with inflammatory bowel disease. TCRdb re-called the 5' RACE reads, yielding one record per CDR3 amino acid sequence without DNA. The sample spans some 150,000 distinct CDR3 sequences; the ten largest clones claim roughly 7.4%. The sequenced material came from blood. The receptors stem from a human donor with ulcerative colitis or Crohn's disease, or a healthy co-twin of an affected twin (not recorded which).

The chain recombines TRBV19 with TRBJ2-1; TCRdb's assignment of TRBD2 cannot be checked, as there is no DNA. Germline V lookup: CDR1 LNHDA, CDR2 SQIVND (reference sequence). The CDR3 has 16 residues. The CDR3 is CASSIGASHAFDEQFF.

This rearrangement joins TRBV11-2 to TRBJ2-7; TCRdb selects TRBD1, and the lack of DNA leaves this call unchecked. Germline V CDR1 and CDR2: SGHAT, FQNNGV. This CDR3 region has 14 residues. CDR3 residues: CASSLGDRVGEQYF.

The CDR3 protein is CASSLSPGQGRGREQFF. The gene calls are TRBV11-2 and TRBJ2-1; TCRdb outputs TRBD1, but without DNA this stays unchecked. The CDR3 is 17 residues long. Germline CDR1 and CDR2: SGHAT and FQNNGV.

The V call is TRBV6-1, the J call TRBJ2-7; TCRdb selects TRBD2, and the lack of DNA leaves this call unchecked. The CDR3 has 18 residues. From germline, CDR1 is MNHNS and CDR2 SASEGT. The CDR3 sequence: CASSRRNVAGAVNDEQYF.

The chain is built from TRBV7-2 and TRBJ2-4; the D call from TCRdb, TRBD1, cannot be confirmed without DNA. Germline V gene lookup returns CDR1 SGHTA and CDR2 FQGNSA. The CDR3 contains 16 residues. CDR3 loop: CASRERGGIAKNIQYF.

This rearrangement joins TRBV7-2 to TRBJ2-5; TCRdb's D call, TRBD2, is unchecked because there is no DNA. The germline V gene encodes CDR1 SGHTA and CDR2 FQGNSA. The CDR3 contains 15 residues. This chain's CDR3 is CASSLVSGEPGTQYF.

The rearrangement uses TRBV5-1 and TRBJ1-1; TCRdb gives TRBD1 as the D gene, but with no DNA this cannot be confirmed. The CDR3 length is 14 residues. The V gene's germline CDR1 is SGHRS and CDR2 YFSETQ. The CDR3 loop is CASSLEMSSTEAFF.

The genes are TRBV20-1 and TRBJ2-3; no DNA is available, so the TRBD2 call from TCRdb remains unchecked. Germline CDR1 DFQATT, CDR2 SNEGSKA (reference sequence). CDR3 size: 15 residues. CDR3 loop: CSVAAGLARTDTQYF.

The J gene is TRBJ2-7, the V gene TRBV7-2; lacking DNA, the TRBD1 call made by TCRdb goes unchecked. CDR3 length: 15 amino acids. The germline gives CDR1 SGHTA, CDR2 FQGNSA. The CDR3 spells CASSPQGPFQGEQYF.

The genes are TRBV18 and TRBJ1-4. The germline V gene has CDR1 KGHSH and CDR2 LQKENI. The CDR3 runs 14 residues. CDR3 loop: CASSPGQANEKLFF.

The chain combines TRBV7-2 with TRBJ1-5; as DNA is missing, the TRBD1 call by TCRdb cannot be tested. This CDR3 has 16 residues. Germline lookup yields CDR1 SGHTA and CDR2 FQGNSA. The CDR3 sequence is CASSLSGRGLGQPQHF.

The V and J genes are TRBV5-1 and TRBJ2-3; there is no DNA to check the TCRdb D call of TRBD2. Germline V gene lookup returns CDR1 SGHRS and CDR2 YFSETQ. The CDR3 consists of 13 residues. The CDR3 is CASSLNLPDTQYF.

The gene calls are TRBV30 and TRBJ1-1; the D call of TRBD1 rests on TCRdb alone, since no DNA is present to check it. Germline V gene sequence: CDR1 GTSNPN, CDR2 SVGIG (reference sequence). The CDR3 length is 14 residues. Here the CDR3 reads CAWSKAGMNTEAFF. The complete variable domain, with remaining parts taken from reference TRBV30 and TRBJ1-1, reads SQTIHQWPATLVQPVGSPLSLECTVEGTSNPNLYWYRQAAGRGLQLLFYSVGIGQISSEVPQNLSASRPQDRQFILSSKKLLLSDSGFYLCAWSKAGMNTEAFFGQGTRLTVV.

CDR3 sequence: CASSLILDQPQHF. The chain combines TRBV7-2 with TRBJ1-5. CDR3 length: 13 residues. CDR1 and CDR2 from the germline V gene are SGHTA and FQGNSA.

The J gene is TRBJ1-6, the V gene TRBV7-9; TCRdb calls TRBD1, which cannot be checked without DNA. Germline lookup yields CDR1 SEHNR and CDR2 FQNEAQ (reference sequence). The CDR3 spans 21 residues. The CDR3 loop reads CASTKGLGTGKLGSYNSPLHF. The whole variable domain, filled in from reference TRBV7-9 and TRBJ1-6, reads DTGVSQNPRHKITKRGQNVTFRCDPISEHNRLYWYRQTLGQGPEFLTYFQNEAQLEKSRLLSDRFSAERPKGSFSTLEIQRTEQGDSAMYLCASTKGLGTGKLGSYNSPLHFGNGTRLTVT.

This sequence joins TRBV10-3 and TRBJ1-4; there is no DNA to check the TCRdb D call of TRBD1. The CDR3 totals 13 residues. Germline lookup yields CDR1 ENHRY and CDR2 SYGVKD. Here the CDR3 reads CAISESGDEKLFF.

The chain joins TRBV5-1 to TRBJ1-1; there is no DNA to check the TCRdb D call of TRBD1. The CDR3 loop spans 17 amino acids. CDR1 is SGHRS and CDR2 is YFSETQ in the germline V gene. This chain's CDR3 is CASSWGPQGNVNTEAFF.

The CDR3 loop reads CASSFQSRNGYTF. This rearrangement joins TRBV27 to TRBJ1-2. From germline, CDR1 is MNHEY and CDR2 SMNVEV (reference sequence). This CDR3 region has 13 residues.

This chain links TRBV20-1 with TRBJ2-5. The CDR3 totals 12 residues. The germline CDR1 and CDR2 sequences are DFQATT and SNEGSKA (reference sequence). CDR3 amino acids: CSASTNQETQYF.

The chain is built from TRBV18 and TRBJ2-1. CDR3 length: 14 residues. Looked up from germline, CDR1 is KGHSH and CDR2 is LQKENI. The CDR3 sequence: CASSPPTSKGEQFF. Supplemented by reference TRBV18 and TRBJ2-1, the full variable domain reads NAGVMQNPRHLVRRRGQEARLRCSPMKGHSHVYWYRQLPEEGLKFMVYLQKENIIDESGMPKERFSAEFPKEGPSILRIQQVVRGDSAAYFCASSPPTSKGEQFFGPGTRLTVL.

The chain uses TRBV7-9 and TRBJ1-2; as DNA is missing, the TRBD1 call by TCRdb cannot be tested. CDR1 and CDR2 (germline): SEHNR, FQNEAQ (reference sequence). The CDR3 extends over 15 amino acids. CDR3 protein: CASSSTGTGIYGYTF.

This chain uses TRBV29-1 with TRBJ2-5; absent DNA, TCRdb's TRBD1 call cannot be checked. The germline V gene has CDR1 SQVTM and CDR2 ANQGSEA. This CDR3 is 13 amino acids long. The CDR3 here is CSVNLGKGETQYF.

The chain recombines TRBV25-1 with TRBJ2-7; TCRdb's D call, TRBD1, is unchecked because there is no DNA. Germline V gene data show CDR1 as MGHDK and CDR2 as SYGVNS. The CDR3 has 15 residues. The CDR3: CASSAPGTGRFEQYF.

This chain connects TRBV20-1 to TRBJ2-7; TCRdb indicates TRBD2, and absent DNA this call remains unverified. Germline-derived CDR1 and CDR2 are DFQATT and SNEGSKA (reference sequence). This CDR3 comprises 13 residues. CDR3 protein: CSARAGLAYEQYF.

The chain couples TRBV7-8 to TRBJ1-1. CDR3 length: 13 amino acids. The germline gives CDR1 SGHVS, CDR2 FQNEAQ. The CDR3 loop is CASSLALGGKAFF.

The chain joins TRBV9 to TRBJ2-7; TCRdb proposes TRBD1, but this gene call is untestable without DNA. CDR3 size: 14 residues. Germline V gene lookup returns CDR1 SGDLS and CDR2 YYNGEE. CDR3 in amino acids: CASSASTASYEQYF. Combining the CDR3 with reference TRBV9 and TRBJ2-7 gives the whole variable domain DSGVTQTPKHLITATGQRVTLRCSPRSGDLSVYWYQQSLDQGLQFLIQYYNGEERAKGNILERFSAQQFPDLHSELNLSSLELGDSALYFCASSASTASYEQYFGPGTRLTVT.

This rearrangement joins TRBV12-3 or TRBV12-4 to TRBJ1-4; TCRdb reports TRBD1, a call that lacks DNA to check it against. The CDR3 contains 14 residues. The CDR3 sequence is CASTLRVSNEKLFF.

This chain connects TRBV19 to TRBJ2-3; TCRdb lists TRBD2, though no DNA is available to test this call. The CDR3 runs to 15 residues. Germline V gives CDR1 LNHDA, CDR2 SQIVND (reference sequence). The CDR3 loop reads CASRSSGGATDTQYF.